These T cell receptor beta chains were read from a single sample in a study of shared clonotypes between healthy human individuals. Libraries were prepared by immunoSEQ multiplex PCR; TCRdb keeps only in-frame clonotypes and omits some of them. This sample carries around 600,000 clones, about 98% of them seen once, and the ten largest clones take 0.3%. Sequencing was carried out using naive CD8+ T cells sorted from blood. The receptors originated from a man aged 25-40 years in good health. Each CDR3 is given with its conserved first and last residue. D genes are given only for firm matches. A clone size is listed for some rows: how often the clone was seen (once, few, many), or a class if it is expanded.

V gene	clone size	J gene	D gene	CDR3 protein	CDR3 DNA
TRBV27	.	TRBJ2-7	.	CASSLATSSYEQYF	TGTGCCAGCAGTTTAGCCACTAGTTCCTACGAGCAGTACTTC
TRBV7-2	.	TRBJ1-3	.	CASTELGGSTIYF	TGTGCCAGCACCGAACTAGGGGGTAGCACCATATATTTT
TRBV14	.	TRBJ2-5	TRBD1	CASSLQGETQYF	TGTGCCAGCAGTCTACAGGGGGAGACCCAGTACTTC
TRBV9	.	TRBJ2-3	TRBD2	CASSVGRGWTDTQYF	TGTGCCAGCAGCGTGGGGAGGGGATGGACAGATACGCAGTATTTT
TRBV27	.	TRBJ1-2	TRBD1	CASSLRQGGYGYTF	TGTGCCAGCAGTTTAAGACAGGGAGGATATGGCTACACCTTC
TRBV29-1	.	TRBJ2-1	.	CSVDGLESSYNEQFF	TGCAGCGTTGATGGACTGGAAAGCTCCTACAATGAGCAGTTCTTC
TRBV7-6	once	TRBJ2-3	TRBD2	CASSLASGGRAQYF	TGTGCCAGCAGCTTAGCGTCGGGGGGACGGGCGCAGTATTTT
TRBV27	.	TRBJ2-1	.	CASSPGTNPYNEQFF	TGTGCCAGCAGCCCTGGGACGAACCCTTACAATGAGCAGTTCTTC
TRBV6-1	.	TRBJ2-5	.	CASSEDPLGQETQYF	TGTGCCAGCAGTGAGGATCCTCTGGGGCAAGAGACCCAGTACTTC
TRBV27	.	TRBJ2-1	TRBD2	CASSFSTSGRVYNEQFF	TGTGCCAGCAGTTTTTCCACGAGCGGGAGGGTTTACAATGAGCAGTTCTTC
TRBV6-1	.	TRBJ2-1	TRBD1	CASSWDSLNEQFF	TGTGCCAGCAGTTGGGACAGTCTCAATGAGCAGTTCTTC
TRBV28	.	TRBJ2-7	.	CAARTGLWDDEQYF	TGTGCCGCACGAACGGGTCTCTGGGACGACGAGCAGTACTTC
TRBV18	.	TRBJ1-2	.	CASSTTLQGLGYGYTF	TGTGCCAGCTCAACCACCCTCCAGGGGCTAGGCTATGGCTACACCTTC
TRBV2	.	TRBJ2-2	TRBD2	CASQSGGLTGELFF	TGTGCCAGCCAGAGCGGGGGATTGACCGGGGAGCTGTTTTTT
TRBV7-8	.	TRBJ2-5	.	CASSLGGLGETQYF	TGTGCCAGCAGCTTAGGTGGGCTGGGGGAGACCCAGTACTTC
TRBV19	.	TRBJ1-5	.	CASSSWTGKPQHF	TGTGCCAGTAGTTCCTGGACCGGTAAGCCCCAGCATTTT
TRBV29-1	.	TRBJ2-3	.	CSVDAGDTQYF	TGCAGCGTTGATGCGGGAGATACGCAGTATTTT
TRBV4-3	.	TRBJ2-3	TRBD1	CASSQVGRGLTDTQYF	TGCGCCAGCAGCCAAGTCGGCAGGGGGCTTACAGATACGCAGTATTTT
TRBV5-6	.	TRBJ1-1	.	CASSPGTGYTEAFF	TGTGCCAGCAGCCCCGGGACGGGATACACTGAAGCTTTCTTT
TRBV9	.	TRBJ2-2	.	CASSVEMGNTGELFF	TGTGCCAGCAGCGTAGAGATGGGAAACACCGGGGAGCTGTTTTTT
TRBV4-1	.	TRBJ2-2	.	CATRGLNTGELFF	TGCGCCACCCGAGGACTGAACACCGGGGAGCTGTTTTTT
TRBV7-9	.	TRBJ2-7	.	CASSFFAYEQYF	TGTGCCAGCAGCTTTTTTGCCTACGAGCAGTACTTC
TRBV30	.	TRBJ2-1	TRBD2	CAWSVLEGAEREFPTYYNEQFF	TGTGCCTGGAGTGTACTCGAGGGTGCTGAGCGGGAGTTCCCTACGTATTACAATGAGCAGTTCTTC
TRBV6-1	.	TRBJ2-4	TRBD2	CASSERASGTKNIQYF	TGTGCCAGCAGTGAAAGGGCTAGCGGGACCAAAAACATTCAGTACTTC
TRBV9	.	TRBJ2-3	TRBD2	CASSSPGGMIDGTQYF	TGTGCCAGCAGCTCCCCGGGGGGAATGATTGATGGTACGCAGTATTTT
TRBV29-1	.	TRBJ2-7	.	CSVNLPGEPAYEQYF	TGCAGCGTAAATCTCCCGGGAGAACCCGCCTACGAGCAGTACTTC
TRBV27	.	TRBJ2-3	TRBD1	CASSLARDRAGDTQYF	TGTGCCAGCAGTTTGGCGCGGGACAGGGCGGGAGATACGCAGTATTTT
TRBV7-9	.	TRBJ2-4	.	CASSLQDKSIQYF	TGTGCCAGCAGCTTACAGGACAAAAGCATTCAGTACTTC
TRBV10-3	.	TRBJ2-6	TRBD1	CAISESDRGGGANVLTF	TGTGCCATCAGTGAGTCGGACAGGGGTGGTGGGGCCAACGTCCTGACTTTC
TRBV7-9	.	TRBJ2-1	TRBD2	CASSLTAGKRYNEQFF	TGTGCCAGCAGCTTAACAGCGGGAAAACGTTACAATGAGCAGTTCTTC
TRBV6-5	once	TRBJ2-1	.	CASSYSSNQATTQFF	TGTGCCAGCAGTTACTCGTCCAACCAGGCGACTACACAGTTCTTC
TRBV28	.	TRBJ2-7	TRBD2	CASSFRGSGSFYEQYF	TGTGCCAGCAGTTTTCGTGGTAGCGGGAGTTTCTACGAGCAGTACTTC
TRBV27	.	TRBJ2-5	.	CASRPSTGLQETQYF	TGTGCCAGCAGGCCCTCGACAGGACTCCAAGAGACCCAGTACTTC
TRBV5-6	.	TRBJ2-7	.	CASSLVSASGRLRSYEQYF	TGTGCCAGCAGCTTGGTGTCGGCCAGCGGCCGTCTTAGGAGCTACGAGCAGTACTTC
TRBV23-1	.	TRBJ2-5	TRBD1	CASSQSGDRGREETQYF	TGCGCCAGCAGTCAATCGGGGGACAGGGGGCGCGAGGAGACCCAGTACTTC
TRBV7-6	.	TRBJ2-1	.	CASSLGALAGGNEQFF	TGTGCCAGCAGCTTAGGTGCACTAGCCGGGGGCAATGAGCAGTTCTTC
TRBV27	.	TRBJ2-7	.	CASLSGVAYEQYF	TGTGCCAGCCTATCAGGTGTTGCGTACGAGCAGTACTTC
TRBV2	.	TRBJ2-7	TRBD1	CASRDRVNEQYF	TGTGCCAGCCGCGACAGGGTCAACGAGCAGTACTTC
TRBV15	.	TRBJ2-5	TRBD2	CATRRAGGVETQYF	TGTGCCACCAGGAGAGCGGGAGGTGTGGAGACCCAGTACTTC
TRBV28	.	TRBJ2-1	.	CASSTPVASGTGLLDEQFF	TGTGCCAGCAGTACCCCCGTGGCCTCCGGGACTGGGCTTTTGGATGAGCAGTTCTTC
TRBV28	.	TRBJ1-4	.	CASSLNSGTVNEKLFF	TGTGCCAGCAGTCTAAACTCCGGGACGGTTAATGAAAAACTGTTTTTT
TRBV10-1	once	TRBJ2-1	TRBD2	CASSPTSGVTYNEQFF	TGCGCCAGCAGTCCAACTAGCGGGGTAACTTACAATGAGCAGTTCTTC
TRBV30	once	TRBJ2-7	.	CAWSRPSDYVYEQYF	TGTGCCTGGAGCCGCCCTAGCGACTATGTTTACGAGCAGTACTTC
TRBV4-1	.	TRBJ1-5	.	CASSQVLTDNQPQHF	TGCGCCAGCAGCCAAGTTTTGACAGATAATCAGCCCCAGCATTTT
TRBV4-1	.	TRBJ1-3	.	CASSQGRTSSGNTIYF	TGCGCCAGCAGCCAGGGCAGGACCAGCTCTGGAAACACCATATATTTT
TRBV5-5	.	TRBJ1-5	.	CASSLSRQTNQPQHF	TGTGCCAGCAGCTTGTCCCGGCAGACCAATCAGCCCCAGCATTTT
TRBV5-5	.	TRBJ2-7	.	CASSPDGSYEQYF	TGTGCCAGCAGCCCCGACGGATCCTACGAGCAGTACTTC